Below, one TCR beta chain is given with its context. Its antigen remains unidentified. This record belongs to a study of cytomegalovirus exposure and HLA in healthy donors. As for the study in general: In a later analysis, it was reported that the approximately 120 validation repertoires had been produced on the same platform as the 666 repertoires belonging to the first cohort. Study results and limitations: Three chains tied to CMV proved CMV antigen-specific in vitro. For cytomegalovirus status, the classifier reportedly gave diagnoses with high specificity and sensitivity.

TCRdb's copy holds only in-frame clones and misses some; the assay was immunoSEQ multiplex PCR. Of about 98,000 clones in the sample, approximately 84% are singletons; the top ten hold approximately 5.8%. The sequence derives from a man in his late teens or twenties in good health and CMV-seropositive. The sequencing input was PBMCs.

The CDR3 region has the DNA TGTGCCAGTAGTAGGACAGAGAACACTGAAGCTTTCTTT. Protein product: CASSRTENTEAFF. The chain is built from TRBV19 and TRBJ1-1; D perhaps matches TRBD1 (6 bases). Per the germline V gene, CDR1 is LNHDA and CDR2 is SQIVND (reference sequence). With 4 bases removed from V and 1 base from J, the gap between germline ends came to 7 bases. The CDR3 is 13 residues long.